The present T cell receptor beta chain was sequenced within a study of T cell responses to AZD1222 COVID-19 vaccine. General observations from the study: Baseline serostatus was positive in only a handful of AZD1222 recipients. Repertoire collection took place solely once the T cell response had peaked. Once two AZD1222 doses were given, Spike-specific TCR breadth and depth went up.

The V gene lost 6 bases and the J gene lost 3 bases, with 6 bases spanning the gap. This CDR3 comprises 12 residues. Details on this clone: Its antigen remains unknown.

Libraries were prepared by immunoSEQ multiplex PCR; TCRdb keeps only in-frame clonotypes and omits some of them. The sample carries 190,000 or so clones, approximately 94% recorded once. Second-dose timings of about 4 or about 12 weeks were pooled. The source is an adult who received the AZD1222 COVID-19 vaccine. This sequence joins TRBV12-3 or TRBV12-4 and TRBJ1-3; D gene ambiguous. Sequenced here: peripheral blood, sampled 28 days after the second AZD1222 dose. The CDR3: CASSVNGNTIYF. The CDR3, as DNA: TGTGCCAGCAGCGTAAATGGAAACACCATATATTTT.